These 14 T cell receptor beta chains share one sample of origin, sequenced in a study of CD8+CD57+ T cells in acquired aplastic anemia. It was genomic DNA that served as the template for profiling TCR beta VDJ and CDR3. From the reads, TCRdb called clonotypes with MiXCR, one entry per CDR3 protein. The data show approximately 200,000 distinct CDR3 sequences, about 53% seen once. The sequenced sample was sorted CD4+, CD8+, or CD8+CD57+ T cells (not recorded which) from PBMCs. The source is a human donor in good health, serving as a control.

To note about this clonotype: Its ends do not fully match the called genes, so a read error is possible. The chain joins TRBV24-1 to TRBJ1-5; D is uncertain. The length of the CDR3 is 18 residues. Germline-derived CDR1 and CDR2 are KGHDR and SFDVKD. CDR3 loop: CATATTEKGAHGNQPPHF. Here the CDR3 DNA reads TGTGCCACCGCAACCACCGAAAAGGGAGCACATGGCAATCAGCCCCCGCATTTT.

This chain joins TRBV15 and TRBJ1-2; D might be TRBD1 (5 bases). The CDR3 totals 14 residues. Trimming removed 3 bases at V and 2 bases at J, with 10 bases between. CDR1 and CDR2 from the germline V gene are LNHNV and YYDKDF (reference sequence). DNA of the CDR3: TGTGCCACCAGCAGCCGGGACGGCAACTATGGCTACACCTTC. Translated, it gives CATSSRDGNYGYTF.

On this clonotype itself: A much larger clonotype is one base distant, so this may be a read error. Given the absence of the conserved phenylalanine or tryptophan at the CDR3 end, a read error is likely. The CDR3 coding sequence is TGTGCCAGCAGCCGGTACACAGATACGCAGTATTCT. Its translation is CASSRYTDTQYS. The chain recombines TRBV5-4 with TRBJ2-3; unclear D gene. The V and J ends lost 4 bases and 2 bases respectively, with 5 bases between them. Germline lookup yields CDR1 SGHNT and CDR2 YYREEE (reference sequence). The length of the CDR3 is 12 residues.

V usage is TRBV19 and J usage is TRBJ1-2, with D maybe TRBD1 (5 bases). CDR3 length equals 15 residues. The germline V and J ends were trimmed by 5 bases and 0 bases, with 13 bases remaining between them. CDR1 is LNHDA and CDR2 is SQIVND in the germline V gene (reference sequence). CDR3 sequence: CASSPGSGANYGYTF. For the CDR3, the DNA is TGTGCCAGTAGTCCAGGGTCGGGAGCTAACTATGGCTACACCTTC.

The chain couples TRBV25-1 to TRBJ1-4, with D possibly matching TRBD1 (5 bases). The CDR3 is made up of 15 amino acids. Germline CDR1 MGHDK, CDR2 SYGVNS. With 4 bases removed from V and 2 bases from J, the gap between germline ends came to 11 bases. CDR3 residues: CASSVRGWTNEKLFF. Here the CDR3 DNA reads TGTGCCAGCAGTGTACGGGGGTGGACTAATGAAAAACTGTTTTTT.

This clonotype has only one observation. The CDR3 nucleotides are TGTGCCAGCTCGCGACTAGCGGGGGGGAACTACAATGAGCAGTTCTTC. Protein sequence: CASSRLAGGNYNEQFF. J is TRBJ2-1 and V is TRBV24-1, with 14 bases matching TRBD2. This CDR3 contains 16 residues. With V trimmed by 11 bases and J by 3 bases, 8 bases remained unmatched. Per germline, CDR1 KGHDR and CDR2 SFDVKD.

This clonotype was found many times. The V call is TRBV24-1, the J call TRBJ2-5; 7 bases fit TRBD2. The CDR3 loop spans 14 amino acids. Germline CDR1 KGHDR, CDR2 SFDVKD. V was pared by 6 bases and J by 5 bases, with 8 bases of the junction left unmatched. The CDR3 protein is CATSHSGHVETQYF. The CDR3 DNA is TGTGCCACCAGTCATAGCGGGCATGTGGAGACCCAGTACTTC.

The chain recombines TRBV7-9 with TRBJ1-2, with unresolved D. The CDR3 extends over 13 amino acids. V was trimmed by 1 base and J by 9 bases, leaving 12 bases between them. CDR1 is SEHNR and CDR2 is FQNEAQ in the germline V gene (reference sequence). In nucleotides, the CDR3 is TGTGCCAGCAGCTTAGGGGCAGGTGTGAGCTACACCTTC. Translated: CASSLGAGVSYTF. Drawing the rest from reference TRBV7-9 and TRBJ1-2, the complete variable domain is DTGVSQNPRHKITKRGQNVTFRCDPISEHNRLYWYRQTLGQGPEFLTYFQNEAQLEKSRLLSDRFSAERPKGSFSTLEIQRTEQGDSAMYLCASSLGAGVSYTFGSGTRLTVV.

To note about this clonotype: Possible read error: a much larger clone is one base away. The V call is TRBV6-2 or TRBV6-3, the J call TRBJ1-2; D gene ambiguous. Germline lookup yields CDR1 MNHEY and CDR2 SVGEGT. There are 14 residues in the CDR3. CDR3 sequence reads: CAGSQLTANYGYTF. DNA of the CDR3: TGTGCCGGCAGTCAATTGACGGCGAACTATGGCTACACCTTC.

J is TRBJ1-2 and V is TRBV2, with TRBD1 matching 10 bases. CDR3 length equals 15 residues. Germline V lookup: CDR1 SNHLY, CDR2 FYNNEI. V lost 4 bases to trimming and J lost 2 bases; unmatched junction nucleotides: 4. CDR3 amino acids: CASSGPGQGNYGYTF. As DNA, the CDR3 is TGTGCCAGCAGTGGGCCGGGACAGGGGAACTATGGCTACACCTTC.

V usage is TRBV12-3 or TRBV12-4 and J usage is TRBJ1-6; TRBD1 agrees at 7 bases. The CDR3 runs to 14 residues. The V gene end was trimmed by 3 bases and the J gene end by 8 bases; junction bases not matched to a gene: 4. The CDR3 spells CASSFRGLYSPLHF. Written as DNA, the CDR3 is TGTGCCAGCAGTTTCAGGGGGTTGTATTCACCCCTCCACTTT.

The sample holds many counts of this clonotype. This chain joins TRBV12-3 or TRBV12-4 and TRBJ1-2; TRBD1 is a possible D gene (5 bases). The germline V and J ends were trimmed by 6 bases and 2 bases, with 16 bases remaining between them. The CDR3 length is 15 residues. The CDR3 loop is CASSNLGGENYGYTF. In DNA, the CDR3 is TGTGCCAGCAGCAACCTTGGGGGGGAAAACTATGGCTACACCTTC.

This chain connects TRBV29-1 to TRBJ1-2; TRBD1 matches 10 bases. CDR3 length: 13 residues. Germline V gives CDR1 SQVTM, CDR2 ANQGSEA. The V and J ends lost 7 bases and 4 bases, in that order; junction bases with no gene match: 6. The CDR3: CSARGTGAYGYTF. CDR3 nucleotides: TGCAGCGCTAGGGGGACAGGGGCCTATGGCTACACCTTC. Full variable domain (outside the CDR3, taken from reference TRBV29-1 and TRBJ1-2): SAVISQKPSRDICQRGTSLTIQCQVDSQVTMMFWYRQQPGQSLTLIATANQGSEATYESGFVIDKFPISRPNLTFSTLTVSNMSPEDSSIYLCSARGTGAYGYTFGSGTRLTVV.

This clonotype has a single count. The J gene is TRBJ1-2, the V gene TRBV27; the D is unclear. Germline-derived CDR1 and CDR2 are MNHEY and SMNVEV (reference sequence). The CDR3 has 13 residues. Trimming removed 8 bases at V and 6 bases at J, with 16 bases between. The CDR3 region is CASGSYQSHGYTF. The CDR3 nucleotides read TGTGCCAGCGGTTCGTACCAGAGTCATGGCTACACCTTC.